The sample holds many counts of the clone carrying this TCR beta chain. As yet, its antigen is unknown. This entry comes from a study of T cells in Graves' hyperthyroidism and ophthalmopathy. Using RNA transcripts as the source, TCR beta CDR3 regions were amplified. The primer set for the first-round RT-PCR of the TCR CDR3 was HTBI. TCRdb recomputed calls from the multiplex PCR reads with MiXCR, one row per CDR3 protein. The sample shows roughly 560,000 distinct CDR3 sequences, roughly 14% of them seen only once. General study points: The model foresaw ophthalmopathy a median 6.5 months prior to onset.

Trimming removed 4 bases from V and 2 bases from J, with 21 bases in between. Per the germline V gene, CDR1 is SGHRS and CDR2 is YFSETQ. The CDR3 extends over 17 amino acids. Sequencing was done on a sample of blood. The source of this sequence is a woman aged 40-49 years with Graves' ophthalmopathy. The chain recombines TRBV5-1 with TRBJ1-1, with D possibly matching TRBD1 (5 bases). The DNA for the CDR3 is TGCGCCAGCAGCATCACAACCCCCGGGGCCTTTAACACTGAAGCTTTCTTT. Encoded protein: CASSITTPGAFNTEAFF.